Below, 15 T cell receptor beta chains from the same sample are listed, as sequenced in a study of cytomegalovirus exposure and HLA in healthy donors. It was with 60 Vbeta and 13 Jbeta primers that the PCR ran. Only in-frame clones appear in the TCRdb table, and some are missing; sequencing was by immunoSEQ multiplex PCR. The repertoire shows 75,000 to 95,000 clones; the top ten hold 1.3% to 1.5%. Source material: PBMCs. All receptors come from a woman aged 55-75 years in good health and CMV-seronegative.

The chain uses TRBV27 and TRBJ2-1; TRBD1 aligns across 7 bases. The germline V gene encodes CDR1 MNHEY and CDR2 SMNVEV (reference sequence). This CDR3 region has 13 residues. The trim removed 5 bases at V and 5 bases at J, leaving 3 bases unmatched. Here the CDR3 DNA reads TGTGCCAGCAGTCACGACAGGGACAATGAGCAGTTCTTC. It specifies CASSHDRDNEQFF.

The chain joins TRBV9 to TRBJ2-7; D gene unclear. Trimming took 0 bases from V and 4 from J, leaving 11 bases between them. Germline V lookup: CDR1 SGDLS, CDR2 YYNGEE. The CDR3 totals 14 residues. This CDR3 reads CASSVGAGSYEQYF. The CDR3 DNA sequence: TGTGCCAGCAGCGTAGGAGCAGGATCATACGAGCAGTACTTC.

CDR3 bases: TGTGCCAGCTCATCCGGGACAGGAGTTAACTATGGCTACACCTTC. This encodes CASSSGTGVNYGYTF. The V and J genes are TRBV18 and TRBJ1-2; 8 nucleotides line up with TRBD1. This CDR3 has 15 amino acids. CDR1 and CDR2 from the germline V gene are KGHSH and LQKENI. With 5 bases clipped from V and 1 base from J, the junction kept 6 bases outside the gene matches.

The chain employs TRBV7-2 and TRBJ1-4, with D possibly matching TRBD1 (6 bases). V dropped 2 bases and J dropped 0 bases, with 10 bases sitting between them. The CDR3 runs 16 residues. The germline V gene encodes CDR1 SGHTA and CDR2 FQGNSA. CDR3 nucleotide sequence: TGTGCCAGCAGCTTACAGGGGATCGCAACTAATGAAAAACTGTTTTTT. It translates to CASSLQGIATNEKLFF.

The genes are TRBV16 and TRBJ1-3; TRBD1 matches at 8 bases. Per the germline V gene, CDR1 is KGHSY and CDR2 is FQNENV. Unmatched junction bases numbered 2, after V lost 3 bases and J lost 1 base. The CDR3 runs to 15 residues. CDR3 DNA: TGTGCCAGCAGCCAGGGACAGGTTTCTGGAAACACCATATATTTT. It encodes CASSQGQVSGNTIYF.

The genes are TRBV4-3 and TRBJ2-1; 10 bases fit TRBD2. Per the germline V gene, CDR1 is LGHNA and CDR2 is YSLEER. The V gene end was trimmed by 4 bases and the J gene end by 0 bases; junction bases not matched to a gene: 3. The CDR3 runs 16 residues. The CDR3 reads CASSPASGSSYNEQFF. CDR3 sequence (DNA): TGCGCCAGCAGCCCCGCTAGCGGGAGCTCCTACAATGAGCAGTTCTTC.

As regards this clone: A junction end diverges from the germline sequence, so it may reflect a read error. This rearrangement joins TRBV7-9 to TRBJ1-2, with 7 bases fitting TRBD1. Germline values: CDR1 SEHNR, CDR2 FQNEAQ (reference sequence). The CDR3 sequence is 14 residues long. CDR3 sequence (DNA): TGTGCCGGCAGCTCCCGGGGACAGAACTATGGCTACACCTTC. This gives the protein CAGSSRGQNYGYTF.

CDR3 protein: CASSPTQRAKNIQYF. DNA of the CDR3: TGTGCCAGCAGCCCGACTCAAAGAGCCAAAAACATTCAGTACTTC. This rearrangement joins TRBV7-8 to TRBJ2-4; D uncertain. Germline-derived CDR1 and CDR2 are SGHVS and FQNEAQ. The CDR3 runs 15 residues. V was trimmed by 5 bases and J by 0 bases, leaving 11 bases between them.

The chain couples TRBV5-1 to TRBJ2-1; a weak D match, TRBD2 (6 bases). This CDR3 is built from 15 residues. Trimming took off 2 bases at V and 7 bases at J, with 16 bases between the two ends. CDR1 SGHRS and CDR2 YFSETQ come from the germline V gene. The CDR3 sequence is CASSLNIGGRNEQFF. The CDR3 nucleotides are TGCGCCAGCAGCTTAAATATCGGGGGACGGAATGAGCAGTTCTTC.

The genes are TRBV6-1 and TRBJ2-5, with a weak D call TRBD2 (6 bases). The germline V gene has CDR1 MNHNS and CDR2 SASEGT. Trimming shortened V by 4 bases and J by 5 bases, and 11 bases separated the two germline ends. The CDR3 runs 13 residues. The CDR3 DNA follows: TGTGCCAGCAGTGCGGAGGGTGGTGAGACCCAGTACTTC. The encoded protein is CASSAEGGETQYF.

This chain joins TRBV5-1 and TRBJ2-5; 7 positions agree with TRBD2. Germline CDR1 is SGHRS and CDR2 is YFSETQ. V gave up 3 bases and J gave up 1 base; unmatched junction bases: 3. The CDR3 has 14 amino acids. The CDR3 is CASSSGGVQETQYF. CDR3 coding DNA: TGCGCCAGCAGCTCGGGAGGCGTCCAAGAGACCCAGTACTTC.

The chain has TRBV19 and TRBJ2-3; TRBD1 matches 11 bases. The CDR3 consists of 16 residues. CDR1 and CDR2 from the germline V gene are LNHDA and SQIVND (reference sequence). V dropped 7 bases and J dropped 5; count of bases not matched to a gene: 11. DNA of the CDR3: TGTGCCAGTACCGGTACTGGGACAGGGGGTGTAGATACGCAGTATTTT. Translating it yields CASTGTGTGGVDTQYF.

The rearrangement uses TRBV27 and TRBJ2-3; 8 positions match TRBD1. Germline CDR1 and CDR2: MNHEY and SMNVEV (reference sequence). With V trimmed by 1 base and J by 1 base, 4 bases remained unmatched. The CDR3 sequence is 16 residues long. CDR3 protein: CASSLLGQGGTDTQYF. In DNA, the CDR3 is TGTGCCAGCAGTTTATTAGGACAGGGAGGCACAGATACGCAGTATTTT.

For this clone: At one of its ends the junction is not consistent with the germline gene, which may arise from a read error. This chain connects TRBV10-2 to TRBJ1-5, with D uncertain. The CDR3 contains 16 residues. Germline values: CDR1 WSHSY, CDR2 SAAADI. The CDR3 bases are TGCACCAGCAGTGAGTCACCGGGTAATAGCAATCAGCCCCAGCATTTT. Translating it yields CTSSESPGNSNQPQHF.

This chain uses TRBV7-2 with TRBJ1-2, with 9 positions matching TRBD1. CDR3 size: 16 residues. Germline V gives CDR1 SGHTA, CDR2 FQGNSA. V was pared by 4 bases and J by 6 bases, with 12 bases of the junction left unmatched. The CDR3 region is CASSSSQGAGRDGYTF. DNA of the CDR3: TGTGCCAGCAGCTCCTCACAGGGGGCGGGGAGGGATGGCTACACCTTC. Supplemented by reference TRBV7-2 and TRBJ1-2, the full variable domain reads GAGVSQSPSNKVTEKGKDVELRCDPISGHTALYWYRQSLGQGLEFLIYFQGNSAPDKSGLPSDRFSAERTGGSVSTLTIQRTQQEDSAVYLCASSSSQGAGRDGYTFGSGTRLTVV.